Listed below are T cell receptor beta chains from one sample, sequenced in a study of glioma-infiltrating T cells. TCRdb analysed the multiplex PCR reads with MiXCR anew, one entry per CDR3 protein. The data hold about 140,000 distinct CDR3 sequences, with around 40% observed a single time. Sequencing input: glioma tissue, nonneoplastic brain tissue, or PBMCs (not recorded which). The receptors were gathered from a human donor with low-grade glioma or glioblastoma, undergoing nonglioma brain surgery, or in good health (not recorded which). CDR3s include the opening cysteine and the closing phenylalanine or tryptophan. Fields, in order: clone size, J gene, V gene, D gene, CDR3 length, CDR3 protein, CDR3 DNA. The D gene is left open where the match is weak. Some rows have no size entry. The others give once, few or many, or a class for an expanded clone.

>many|TRBJ1-1|TRBV20-1|-|13
CSAPPGPNTEAFF
TGCAGTGCTCCCCCGGGCCCGAACACTGAAGCTTTCTTT
>-|TRBJ2-3|TRBV27|TRBD2|16
CASSLMAGGHTDTQYF
TGTGCCAGCAGTTTGATGGCGGGAGGGCACACAGATACGCAGTATTTT
>few|TRBJ1-5|TRBV6-2/TRBV6-3|-|13
CASSSVRHQPQHF
TGTGCCAGCAGTTCTGTCCGCCATCAGCCCCAGCATTTT
>-|TRBJ2-3|TRBV28|-|13
CASRPISTDTQYF
TGTGCCAGCAGACCTATTAGCACAGATACGCAGTATTTT
>few|TRBJ2-3|TRBV20-1|-|13
CSAMAGNTDTQYF
TGCAGTGCTATGGCAGGGAACACAGATACGCAGTATTTT
>-|TRBJ2-1|TRBV15|TRBD2|16
CATSPRRTSGSAEQFF
TGTGCCACCAGCCCTCGCCGGACTAGCGGGAGCGCTGAGCAGTTCTTC
>-|TRBJ2-5|TRBV5-1|-|15
CASSPLEGPQETQYF
TGCGCCAGCAGCCCCCTCGAGGGCCCTCAAGAGACCCAGTACTTC
>few|TRBJ1-1|TRBV2|-|13
CASPGRMNTEAFF
TGTGCCAGCCCCGGACGGATGAACACTGAAGCTTTCTTT
>-|TRBJ1-2|TRBV6-6|-|14
CASSYERDSYGYTF
TGTGCCAGCAGTTACGAGAGAGACAGCTATGGCTACACCTTC
>few|TRBJ1-1|TRBV6-5|-|15
CASSYSGIMNTEAFF
TGTGCCAGCAGTTACTCGGGAATCATGAACACTGAAGCTTTCTTT
>few|TRBJ2-1|TRBV7-2|-|13
CASSPASYNEQFF
TGTGCCAGCAGCCCGGCCTCCTACAATGAGCAGTTCTTC
>-|TRBJ2-3|TRBV20-1|-|15
CSASRQETSTDTQYF
TGCAGTGCTAGCAGACAGGAGACTAGCACAGATACGCAGTATTTT
>-|TRBJ2-5|TRBV4-1|TRBD1|14
CASSQGQGEETQYF
TGCGCCAGCAGCCAGGGACAGGGGGAAGAGACCCAGTACTTC
>-|TRBJ2-1|TRBV11-1|-|14
CASADLFSYNEQFF
TGTGCCAGCGCCGACTTATTCTCCTACAATGAGCAGTTCTTC
>few|TRBJ2-1|TRBV20-1|TRBD2|14
CSTIPGTSLNEQFF
TGCAGTACCATCCCTGGGACTAGTCTGAATGAGCAGTTCTTC
>-|TRBJ2-7|TRBV3-1|TRBD2|14
CASSGLAGSYEQYF
TGTGCCAGCAGCGGACTAGCGGGGTCCTACGAGCAGTACTTC
>few|TRBJ1-6|TRBV4-1|-|14
CASSPGEGRTPLHF
TGCGCCAGCAGCCCAGGGGAGGGTCGGACACCCCTCCACTTT
>-|TRBJ2-7|TRBV4-1|-|16
CASSQVSGQRLYEQYF
TGCGCCAGCAGCCAAGTCTCCGGACAGAGACTCTACGAGCAGTACTTC
>-|TRBJ1-1|TRBV20-1|-|14
CSDRDRRASPQAFF
TGCAGTGATAGAGATCGCAGGGCCTCGCCTCAAGCTTTCTTT
>-|TRBJ2-7|TRBV6-2/TRBV6-3|TRBD2|14
CASRTSGVSYEQHF
TGTGCCAGCAGGACTAGCGGGGTCTCCTACGAGCAGCACTTC
>-|TRBJ2-5|TRBV18|-|16
CASSLQDWGRGETQYF
TGTGCCAGCTCACTTCAGGACTGGGGTCGGGGAGAGACCCAGTACTTC
>-|TRBJ1-1|TRBV6-9|-|15
CASSYTTGTNTEAFF
TGTGCCAGCAGTTACACAACAGGGACGAACACTGAAGCTTTCTTT
>-|TRBJ2-1|TRBV10-3|-|13
CAISEGPNYEQFF
TGTGCCATCAGTGAGGGACCGAATTATGAGCAGTTCTTC
>-|TRBJ2-1|TRBV24-1|TRBD1|16
CATSDRPGQGFDEQFF
TGTGCCACCAGTGACCGACCGGGACAGGGGTTCGATGAGCAGTTCTTC
>-|TRBJ2-5|TRBV5-8|TRBD2|15
CASSERLAAQETQYF
TGTGCCAGCAGCGAAAGACTAGCGGCTCAAGAGACCCAGTACTTC
>-|TRBJ1-4|TRBV15|TRBD1|16
CATSREGGTEGEKLFF
TGTGCCACCAGCAGAGAGGGCGGGACAGAGGGTGAAAAACTGTTTTTT
>-|TRBJ2-4|TRBV11-2|-|14
CASISRLAKNIQYF
TGTGCCAGCATTTCTAGACTAGCCAAAAACATTCAGTACTTC
>-|TRBJ2-1|TRBV4-3|TRBD2|17
CASSQDPRLAGGNEQFF
TGCGCCAGCAGCCAAGATCCGAGACTAGCGGGAGGAAATGAGCAGTTCTTC
>-|TRBJ2-1|TRBV6-6|-|13
CASSYGGINEQFF
TGTGCCAGCAGTTACGGGGGGATAAATGAGCAGTTCTTC
>-|TRBJ2-7|TRBV20-1|TRBD1|14
CSARAGTGAYEQYF
TGCAGTGCTAGAGCCGGGACAGGGGCCTACGAGCAGTACTTC
>-|TRBJ2-7|TRBV4-1|-|15
CASSQDHSTSYEQYF
TGCGCCAGCAGCCAAGATCACTCCACCTCCTACGAGCAGTACTTC
>-|TRBJ1-1|TRBV10-1|TRBD1|15
CASSPGTGMNTEAFF
TGCGCCAGCAGTCCCGGGACAGGAATGAACACTGAAGCTTTCTTT
>few|TRBJ1-6|TRBV27|-|12
CASRTTGLPLHF
TGTGCCAGCAGAACTACAGGGCTTCCCCTCCACTTT
>-|TRBJ2-1|TRBV4-1|TRBD2|16
CASSPSAGDPWDEQFF
TGCGCCAGCAGCCCCAGCGCGGGGGACCCTTGGGATGAGCAGTTCTTC
>-|TRBJ1-1|TRBV7-2|-|14
CASSPVSRNTEAFF
TGTGCCAGCAGCCCCGTCAGTCGGAACACTGAAGCTTTCTTT
>-|TRBJ1-5|TRBV2|-|11
CASSVQGPQHF
TGTGCCAGCAGTGTTCAGGGGCCCCAGCATTTT
>-|TRBJ1-1|TRBV10-3|-|13
CAIRKQENTEAFF
TGTGCCATCAGGAAACAGGAGAACACTGAAGCTTTCTTT
>-|TRBJ2-1|TRBV20-1|TRBD2|15
CSARARGGSYNEQFF
TGCAGTGCTAGAGCTCGCGGGGGGTCCTACAATGAGCAGTTCTTC
>-|TRBJ1-1|TRBV3-1|-|12
CASSQYAGRAFF
TGTGCCAGCAGCCAATATGCGGGACGAGCTTTCTTT
>-|TRBJ2-1|TRBV6-1|-|15
CASSLRAGWGNEQFF
TGTGCCAGCAGCTTAAGAGCGGGTTGGGGCAATGAGCAGTTCTTC
>-|TRBJ1-4|TRBV6-2/TRBV6-3|-|14
CASSPPGGGEKLFF
TGTGCCAGCAGCCCCCCTGGGGGAGGTGAAAAACTGTTTTTT
>many|TRBJ1-1|TRBV27|-|12
CASGWGGTEAFF
TGTGCCAGCGGATGGGGTGGCACTGAAGCTTTCTTT
>few|TRBJ2-1|TRBV20-1|-|16
CSARGTQGARYNEQFF
TGCAGTGCTAGGGGAACTCAGGGTGCCCGCTACAATGAGCAGTTCTTC
>-|TRBJ2-5|TRBV4-3|TRBD2|16
CASSRGQASGGETQYF
TGCGCCAGCAGCCGAGGGCAGGCTAGCGGGGGGGAGACCCAGTACTTC
>many|TRBJ1-1|TRBV7-9|-|12
CASSGLGTEAFF
TGTGCCAGCAGCGGGCTAGGCACTGAAGCTTTCTTT
>-|TRBJ1-1|TRBV10-3|TRBD1|14
CAISLGQGIGEAFF
TGTGCCATCAGTTTAGGACAGGGTATCGGAGAAGCTTTCTTT
>-|TRBJ1-2|TRBV6-1|-|15
CASSEGRISNYGYTF
TGTGCCAGCAGTGAGGGACGGATATCTAACTATGGCTACACCTTC
>-|TRBJ1-6|TRBV6-2/TRBV6-3|-|14
CASSYPQNNSPLHF
TGTGCCAGCAGTTACCCGCAGAATAATTCACCCCTCCACTTT
>-|TRBJ1-1|TRBV6-6|-|13
CASSYQQATEAFF
TGTGCCAGCAGTTACCAACAGGCCACTGAAGCTTTCTTT
>-|TRBJ2-7|TRBV28|TRBD2|15
CASSQLTSGSDEQYF
TGTGCCAGCAGTCAACTGACTAGCGGGAGCGACGAGCAGTACTTC
>few|TRBJ2-3|TRBV20-1|-|12
CSAQAETDTQYF
TGCAGTGCGCAAGCCGAGACAGATACGCAGTATTTT
>once|TRBJ2-3|TRBV5-6|-|11
CATDAGDTQYF
TGTGCCACCGACGCGGGAGATACGCAGTATTTT
>-|TRBJ2-7|TRBV6-2/TRBV6-3|-|13
CASSRLDSNEQYF
TGTGCCAGCAGTAGATTGGACAGTAACGAGCAGTACTTC
>few|TRBJ1-3|TRBV11-2|-|15
CASSPHSGSGNTIYF
TGTGCCAGCAGTCCCCATTCAGGCTCTGGAAACACCATATATTTT
>many|TRBJ2-1|TRBV6-1|-|14
CASSFELTRGEQFF
TGTGCCAGCAGTTTCGAACTCACCCGCGGTGAGCAGTTCTTC
>few|TRBJ2-5|TRBV6-2/TRBV6-3|-|13
CASSLEPRKTQYF
TGTGCCAGCAGCTTGGAGCCTCGGAAGACCCAGTACTTC
>-|TRBJ2-5|TRBV6-2/TRBV6-3|-|14
CASAPSGYQETQYF
TGTGCCAGCGCTCCTTCGGGATACCAAGAGACCCAGTACTTC
>-|TRBJ2-1|TRBV7-9|-|13
CASSPQEGSEQFF
TGTGCCAGCAGCCCCCAGGAGGGAAGTGAGCAGTTCTTC
>-|TRBJ2-7|TRBV6-6|-|15
CASSYSRDTAYEQYF
TGTGCCAGCAGTTACTCGCGGGACACAGCCTACGAGCAGTACTTC